This T cell receptor beta chain emerged from a study of blood T cell repertoires in COVID-19. With V trimmed by 1 base and J by 5 bases, 7 bases remained unmatched. Germline CDR1 SGHRS, CDR2 YFSETQ. The CDR3 extends over 15 amino acids. Source study methods: Estimation of nucleated cell counts was performed using reference gene primer amplification. Profiled with immunoSEQ multiplex PCR; TCRdb holds only in-frame clones, not every one. For V, J and clone size, that table is used; D and trimming come from the DNA. Among 110,000 to 150,000 clones listed, roughly 80% were seen once. The clonotype comes from a woman older than 75 with acute or convalescent COVID-19. The sequencing input was peripheral blood. The chain is built from TRBV5-1 and TRBJ1-2, with TRBD1 matching over 8 bases. The CDR3 DNA is TGCGCCAGCAGCTTGTCTCAGGGGGCGCGGTATGGCTACACCTTC. Translating gives CASSLSQGARYGYTF.